A single sample is the source of the 8 T cell receptor beta chains below, sequenced in a study of blood T cell repertoires in COVID-19. The repertoire was sequenced with immunoSEQ multiplex PCR; TCRdb's copy has only in-frame clones and lacks some. Of about 330,000 clones in the sample, over 80% were seen once. The sequenced material came from PBMCs or T cells enriched from blood (not recorded which). These receptors all stem from a man younger than 45 who had recovered from COVID-19.

The rearrangement joins TRBV5-1 to TRBJ2-7, with TRBD1 as a possible D gene (6 bases). Germline CDR1 reads SGHRS; CDR2 reads YFSETQ. This CDR3 region has 13 residues. Trimming took 4 bases from V and 6 from J, leaving 14 bases between them. The CDR3 here is CASSPGQVLEQYF. CDR3 DNA sequence: TGCGCCAGCAGCCCGGGACAAGTACTCGAGCAGTACTTC.

This chain links TRBV7-6 with TRBJ2-2; 12 positions agree with TRBD2. The CDR3 is 18 residues long. After removal of 2 bases from V and 3 bases from J, the junction contained 7 bases not matched to a gene. From germline, CDR1 is SGHVS and CDR2 FNYEAQ. CDR3 bases: TGTGCCAGCAGCTTAATTGCTAGCGGGGGGGCGTACACCGGGGAGCTGTTTTTT. Translating gives CASSLIASGGAYTGELFF.

The gene calls are TRBV27 and TRBJ1-4; D gene unclear. The germline V gene has CDR1 MNHEY and CDR2 SMNVEV (reference sequence). The CDR3 loop spans 15 amino acids. V lost 4 bases, J lost 2 bases, and 11 bases lay in between. As DNA, the CDR3 is TGTGCCAGCAGTTGGAGTGCGGGGACTAATGAAAAACTGTTTTTT. Encoded protein: CASSWSAGTNEKLFF.

The table lists this clone with a count of one. The chain links TRBV11-2 to TRBJ2-5; 10 bases line up with TRBD2. V lost 3 bases, J lost 2 bases, and 12 bases stayed unmatched. Per germline, CDR1 SGHAT and CDR2 FQNNGV. The CDR3 sequence is 18 residues long. The CDR3 region is CASSFVSSGGARQETQYF. The CDR3 bases are TGTGCCAGCAGCTTTGTGTCTAGCGGGGGCGCAAGGCAAGAGACCCAGTACTTC. Full variable domain (missing parts from reference TRBV11-2 and TRBJ2-5): EAGVAQSPRYKIIEKRQSVAFWCNPISGHATLYWYQQILGQGPKLLIQFQNNGVVDDSQLPKDRFSAERLKGVDSTLKIQPAKLEDSAVYLCASSFVSSGGARQETQYFGPGTRLLVL.

The V gene is TRBV10-2, the J gene TRBJ2-5; TRBD2 might be the D (6 bases). This CDR3 comprises 15 residues. The germline V gene has CDR1 WSHSY and CDR2 SAAADI. Trimming shortened V by 5 bases and J by 5 bases, and 18 bases separated the two germline ends. This CDR3 is CASSKGLSTIETQYF. CDR3 DNA: TGCGCCAGCAGTAAGGGACTGTCGACGATCGAGACCCAGTACTTC.

The rearrangement links TRBV19 to TRBJ2-7, with D perhaps TRBD2 (6 bases). Trimming left V 2 bases short and J 1 base short, with 9 bases between. The CDR3 is made up of 14 amino acids. In germline, CDR1 is LNHDA, CDR2 SQIVND (reference sequence). CDR3 residues: CASSISAGSYEQYF. CDR3 sequence (DNA): TGTGCCAGTAGTATATCTGCGGGATCCTACGAGCAGTACTTC.

The chain links TRBV5-5 to TRBJ1-6; possibly TRBD1 for D (5 bases). The germline V gene encodes CDR1 SGHKS and CDR2 YYEKEE (reference sequence). The CDR3 is 16 amino acids. The ends were cut back, 4 bases at V and 5 bases at J, with 16 bases in the middle. CDR3 nucleotides: TGTGCCAGCAGCCTTAGGACACGAGATCATAATTCACCCCTCCACTTT. Its protein is CASSLRTRDHNSPLHF.

The chain combines TRBV3-1 (or the pseudogene TRBV3-2) with TRBJ2-3, with 12 bases lining up with TRBD1. Trimming removed 1 base from V and 2 bases from J; junction bases left unmatched: 1. CDR1 LGHDT and CDR2 YNNKEL come from the germline V gene (reference sequence). The CDR3 is made up of 16 amino acids. In DNA form, the CDR3 reads TGTGCCAGCAGCCAAGGGGACAGGGGGCTCACAGATACGCAGTATTTT. Its protein is CASSQGDRGLTDTQYF.